This record covers a single T cell receptor (beta chain). Antigen: not known. The record originates from a study of vaccination effects on CD4 cells after COVID-19. Peptide-pool stimulation followed by sequencing identified expanded antigen-specific CD4+ clonotypes in the ViraFEST assay. CD4+ T cells were isolated after around ten days of culture. Two-dose BNT162b2 or mRNA-1273 vaccination was given to participants. Each vaccine recipient was nucleocapsid antibody negative and had no prior SARS-CoV-2 infection. Culturing of 1.5 million to 2 million PBMC per well took place with approximately 9.3 IU/ml IL-2 and about 9.3 ug/ml peptides. Repertoires were generated with immunoSEQ multiplex PCR, while TCRdb's copy carries only in-frame clones and drops some. The sample consists of 30,000 to 40,000 clones, around 70% of them appearing once. The V end lost 5 bases, the J end lost 3 bases, and 8 bases lay between the germline ends. Germline-derived CDR1 and CDR2 are SNHLY and FYNNEI. CDR3 length: 12 amino acids.

Overall study findings and caveats: Vaccine-induced clones in healthy vaccinees cross-reacted with common cold coronaviruses in only 1 of 255 cases.

The material was CD4+ T cells from PBMCs cultured with HCoV-229E spike peptides, obtained after COVID-19 vaccination. This receptor was taken from a human donor who received a COVID-19 vaccine. The chain recombines TRBV2 with TRBJ2-7; TRBD1 might be the D (6 bases). The chain's CDR3 is CASSSQGYEQYF. CDR3 in DNA: TGTGCCAGCAGTTCACAGGGCTACGAGCAGTACTTC.